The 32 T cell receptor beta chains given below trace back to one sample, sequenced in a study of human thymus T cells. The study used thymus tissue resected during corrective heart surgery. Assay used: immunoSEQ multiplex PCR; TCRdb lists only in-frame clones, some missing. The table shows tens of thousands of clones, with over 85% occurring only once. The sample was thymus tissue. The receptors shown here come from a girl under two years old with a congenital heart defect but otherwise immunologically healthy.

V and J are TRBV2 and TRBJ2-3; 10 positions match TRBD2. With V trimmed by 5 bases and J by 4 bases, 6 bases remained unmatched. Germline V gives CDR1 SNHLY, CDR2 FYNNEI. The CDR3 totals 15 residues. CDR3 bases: TGTGCCAGCAGTCCTAGCGGGAGTACTGCAGATACGCAGTATTTT. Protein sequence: CASSPSGSTADTQYF.

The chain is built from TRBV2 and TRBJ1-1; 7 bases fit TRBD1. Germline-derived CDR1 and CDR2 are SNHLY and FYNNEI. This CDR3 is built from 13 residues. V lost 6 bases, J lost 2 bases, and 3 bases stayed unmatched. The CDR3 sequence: CASRHRGNTEAFF. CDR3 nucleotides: TGTGCCAGCAGGCACAGGGGAAACACTGAAGCTTTCTTT.

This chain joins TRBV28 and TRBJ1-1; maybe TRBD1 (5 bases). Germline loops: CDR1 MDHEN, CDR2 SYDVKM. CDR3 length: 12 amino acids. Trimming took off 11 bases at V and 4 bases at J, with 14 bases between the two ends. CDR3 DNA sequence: TGTGCCGCAGGAGGGGAATCCACTGAAGCTTTCTTT. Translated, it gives CAAGGESTEAFF.

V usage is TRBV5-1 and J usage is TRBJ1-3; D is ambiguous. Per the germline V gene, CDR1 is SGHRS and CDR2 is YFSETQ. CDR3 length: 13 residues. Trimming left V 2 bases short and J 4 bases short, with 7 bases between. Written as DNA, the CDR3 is TGCGCCAGCAGCTTTTCCACGGGAAACACCATATATTTT. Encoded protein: CASSFSTGNTIYF.

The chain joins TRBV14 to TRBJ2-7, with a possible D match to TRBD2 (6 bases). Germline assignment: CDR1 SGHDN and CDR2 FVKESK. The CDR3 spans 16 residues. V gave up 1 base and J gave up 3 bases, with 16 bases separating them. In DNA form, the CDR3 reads TGTGCCAGCAGCCAAGGGACCCGGGACGGGGGCTACGAGCAGTACTTC. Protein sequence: CASSQGTRDGGYEQYF.

This chain's CDR3 is CASSLQDGSGANVLTF. The DNA for the CDR3 is TGTGCCAGCAGCTTGCAGGATGGCTCTGGGGCCAACGTCCTGACTTTC. V and J are TRBV7-2 and TRBJ2-6; no reliable D call. The CDR3 consists of 16 residues. Germline loops: CDR1 SGHTA, CDR2 FQGNSA. V gave up 3 bases and J gave up 0 bases, with 9 bases separating them.

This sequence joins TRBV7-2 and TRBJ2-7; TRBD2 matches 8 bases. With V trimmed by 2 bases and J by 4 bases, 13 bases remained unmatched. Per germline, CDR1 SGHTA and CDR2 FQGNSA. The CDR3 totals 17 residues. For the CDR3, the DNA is TGTGCCAGCAGCTTAAATGATTTGCGGGAGGAACCTTACGAGCAGTACTTC. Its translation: CASSLNDLREEPYEQYF.

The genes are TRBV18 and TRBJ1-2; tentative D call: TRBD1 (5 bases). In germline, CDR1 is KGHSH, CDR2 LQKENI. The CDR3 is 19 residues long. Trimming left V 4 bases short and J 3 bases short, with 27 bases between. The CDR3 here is CASSHTTVIKMGSYYGYTF. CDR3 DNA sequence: TGTGCCAGCTCACACACGACAGTCATAAAGATGGGGTCTTACTATGGCTACACCTTC.

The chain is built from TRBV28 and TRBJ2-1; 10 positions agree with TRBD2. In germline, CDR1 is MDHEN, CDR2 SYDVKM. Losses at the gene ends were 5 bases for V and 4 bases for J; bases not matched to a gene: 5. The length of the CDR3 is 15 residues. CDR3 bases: TGTGCCAGCAGTGGGAGCGGGAGGGCTTACAATGAGCAGTTCTTC. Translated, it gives CASSGSGRAYNEQFF.

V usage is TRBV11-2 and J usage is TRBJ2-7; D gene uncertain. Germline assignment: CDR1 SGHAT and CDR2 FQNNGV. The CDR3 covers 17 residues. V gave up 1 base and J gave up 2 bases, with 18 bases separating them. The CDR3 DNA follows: TGTGCCAGCAGCTTAGGGCGGCCAAAGAAGGGCCCCTACGAGCAGTACTTC. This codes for CASSLGRPKKGPYEQYF. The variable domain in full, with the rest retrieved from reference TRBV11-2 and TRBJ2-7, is EAGVAQSPRYKIIEKRQSVAFWCNPISGHATLYWYQQILGQGPKLLIQFQNNGVVDDSQLPKDRFSAERLKGVDSTLKIQPAKLEDSAVYLCASSLGRPKKGPYEQYFGPGTRLTVT.

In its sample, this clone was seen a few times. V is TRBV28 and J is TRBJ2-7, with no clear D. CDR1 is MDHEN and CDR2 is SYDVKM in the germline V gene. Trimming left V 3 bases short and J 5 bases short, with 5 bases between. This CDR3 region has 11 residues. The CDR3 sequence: CASSFKDEQYF. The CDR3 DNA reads TGTGCCAGCAGTTTTAAGGACGAGCAGTACTTC.

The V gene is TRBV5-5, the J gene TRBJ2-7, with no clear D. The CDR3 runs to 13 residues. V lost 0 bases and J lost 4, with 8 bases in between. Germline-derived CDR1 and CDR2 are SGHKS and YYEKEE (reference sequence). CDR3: CASSLAGVYEQYF. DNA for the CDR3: TGTGCCAGCAGCTTGGCCGGAGTGTACGAGCAGTACTTC.

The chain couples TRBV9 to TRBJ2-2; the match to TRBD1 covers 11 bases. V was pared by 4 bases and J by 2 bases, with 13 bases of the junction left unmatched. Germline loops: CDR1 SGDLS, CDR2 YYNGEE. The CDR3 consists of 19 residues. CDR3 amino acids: CASSPPDRGPLLNTGELFF. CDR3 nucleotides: TGTGCCAGCAGCCCTCCGGACAGGGGGCCCCTCCTTAACACCGGGGAGCTGTTTTTT. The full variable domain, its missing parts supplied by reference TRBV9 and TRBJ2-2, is DSGVTQTPKHLITATGQRVTLRCSPRSGDLSVYWYQQSLDQGLQFLIQYYNGEERAKGNILERFSAQQFPDLHSELNLSSLELGDSALYFCASSPPDRGPLLNTGELFFGEGSRLTVL.

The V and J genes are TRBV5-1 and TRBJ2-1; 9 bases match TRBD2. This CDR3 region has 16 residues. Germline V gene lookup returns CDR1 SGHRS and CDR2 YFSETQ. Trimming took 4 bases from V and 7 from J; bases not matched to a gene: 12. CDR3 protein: CASSELGVAGENEQFF. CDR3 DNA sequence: TGCGCCAGCAGCGAACTTGGGGTAGCGGGAGAGAATGAGCAGTTCTTC.

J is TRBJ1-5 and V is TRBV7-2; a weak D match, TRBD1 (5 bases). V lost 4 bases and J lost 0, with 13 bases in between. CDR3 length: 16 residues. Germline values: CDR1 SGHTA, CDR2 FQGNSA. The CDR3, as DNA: TGTGCCAGCAGCTCATTCGGGGCCCGTAGCAATCAGCCCCAGCATTTT. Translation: CASSSFGARSNQPQHF.

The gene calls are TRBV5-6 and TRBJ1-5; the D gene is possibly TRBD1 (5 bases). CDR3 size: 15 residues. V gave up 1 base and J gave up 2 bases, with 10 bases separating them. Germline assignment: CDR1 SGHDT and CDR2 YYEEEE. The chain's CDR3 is CASSLTDTGNQPQHF. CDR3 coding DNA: TGTGCCAGCAGCTTGACGGACACAGGCAATCAGCCCCAGCATTTT.

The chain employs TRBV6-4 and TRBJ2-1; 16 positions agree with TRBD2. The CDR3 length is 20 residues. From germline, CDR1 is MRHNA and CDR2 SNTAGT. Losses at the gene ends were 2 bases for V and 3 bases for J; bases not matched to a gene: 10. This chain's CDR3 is CASSDGGLAGGPVNYNEQFF. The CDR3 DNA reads TGTGCCAGCAGTGACGGGGGACTAGCGGGAGGGCCAGTGAACTACAATGAGCAGTTCTTC.

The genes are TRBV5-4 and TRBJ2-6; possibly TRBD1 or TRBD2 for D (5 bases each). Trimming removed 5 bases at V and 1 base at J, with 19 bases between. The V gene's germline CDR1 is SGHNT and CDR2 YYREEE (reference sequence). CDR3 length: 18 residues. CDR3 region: CASSWNPGRKSGANVLTF. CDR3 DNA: TGTGCCAGCAGTTGGAACCCGGGACGAAAGTCTGGGGCCAACGTCCTGACTTTC.

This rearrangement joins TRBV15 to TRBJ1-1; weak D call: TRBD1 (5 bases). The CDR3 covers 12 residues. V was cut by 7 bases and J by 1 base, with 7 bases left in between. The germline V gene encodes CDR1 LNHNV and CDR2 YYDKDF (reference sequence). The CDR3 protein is CATKGTNTEAFF. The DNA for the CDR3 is TGTGCCACCAAGGGGACGAACACTGAAGCTTTCTTT.

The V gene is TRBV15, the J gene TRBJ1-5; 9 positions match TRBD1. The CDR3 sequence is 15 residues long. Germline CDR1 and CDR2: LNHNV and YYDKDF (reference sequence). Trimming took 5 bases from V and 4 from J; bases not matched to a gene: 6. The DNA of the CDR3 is TGTGCCACCAGCGCCCGGACAGGGGATAATCAGCCCCAGCATTTT. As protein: CATSARTGDNQPQHF.

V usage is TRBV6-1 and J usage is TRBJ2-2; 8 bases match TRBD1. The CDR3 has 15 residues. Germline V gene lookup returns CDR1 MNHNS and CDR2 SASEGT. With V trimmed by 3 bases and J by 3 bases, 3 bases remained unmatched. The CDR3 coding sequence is TGTGCCAGCAGTGATGGACAGGGCCACACCGGGGAGCTGTTTTTT. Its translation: CASSDGQGHTGELFF.

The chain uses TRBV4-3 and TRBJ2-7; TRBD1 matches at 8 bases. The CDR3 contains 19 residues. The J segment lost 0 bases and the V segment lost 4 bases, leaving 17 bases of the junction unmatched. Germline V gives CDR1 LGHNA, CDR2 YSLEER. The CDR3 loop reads CASSRTQGALPWGSYEQYF. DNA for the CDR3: TGCGCCAGCAGCCGCACTCAGGGGGCGCTTCCCTGGGGCTCCTACGAGCAGTACTTC.

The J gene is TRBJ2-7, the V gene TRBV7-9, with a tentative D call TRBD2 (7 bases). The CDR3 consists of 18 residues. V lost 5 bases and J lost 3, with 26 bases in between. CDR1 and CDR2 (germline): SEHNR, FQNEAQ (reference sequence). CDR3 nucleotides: TGTGCCAGCAGCCTCTTCAAAGTTCGAGGGGGGGAGCTCTACGAGCAGTACTTC. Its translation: CASSLFKVRGGELYEQYF.

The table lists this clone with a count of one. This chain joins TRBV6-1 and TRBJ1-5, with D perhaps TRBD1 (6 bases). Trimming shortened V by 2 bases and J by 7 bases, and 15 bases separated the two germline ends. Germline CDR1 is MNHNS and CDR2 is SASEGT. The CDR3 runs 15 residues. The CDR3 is CASSEWAGAGQPQHF. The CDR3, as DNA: TGTGCCAGCAGTGAATGGGCAGGGGCTGGCCAGCCCCAGCATTTT.

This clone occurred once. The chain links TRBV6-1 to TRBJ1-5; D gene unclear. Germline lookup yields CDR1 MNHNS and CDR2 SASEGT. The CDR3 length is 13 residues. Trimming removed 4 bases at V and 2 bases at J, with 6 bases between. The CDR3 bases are TGTGCCAGCAGTGGGTGGGGCAATCAGCCCCAGCATTTT. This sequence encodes CASSGWGNQPQHF.

CDR3 coding DNA: TGTGCCAGCAGCTCAGGACTAGATCGCTGCAATGAGCAGTTCTTC. This gives the protein CASSSGLDRCNEQFF. V and J are TRBV7-9 and TRBJ2-1; 7 nucleotides line up with TRBD2. After removal of 4 bases from V and 6 bases from J, the junction contained 9 bases not matched to a gene. CDR1 SEHNR and CDR2 FQNEAQ come from the germline V gene (reference sequence). The CDR3 contains 15 residues.

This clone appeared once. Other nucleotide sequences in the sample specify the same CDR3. CDR3 in amino acids: CASSFLAGEDTQYF. CDR3 DNA sequence: TGTGCCAGCAGCTTCCTAGCGGGAGAGGATACGCAGTATTTT. The rearrangement joins TRBV7-9 to TRBJ2-3; 10 nucleotides align to TRBD2. Trimming at V came to 3 bases and at J to 6 bases, leaving 3 bases not matched to a gene. The CDR3 has 14 amino acids. Germline loops: CDR1 SEHNR, CDR2 FQNEAQ (reference sequence).

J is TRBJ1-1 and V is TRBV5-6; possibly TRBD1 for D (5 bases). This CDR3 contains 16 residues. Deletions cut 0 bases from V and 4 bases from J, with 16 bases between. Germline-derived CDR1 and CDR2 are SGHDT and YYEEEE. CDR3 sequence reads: CASSLEAGPRSTEAFF. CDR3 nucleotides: TGTGCCAGCAGCTTGGAGGCGGGACCCCGAAGCACTGAAGCTTTCTTT.

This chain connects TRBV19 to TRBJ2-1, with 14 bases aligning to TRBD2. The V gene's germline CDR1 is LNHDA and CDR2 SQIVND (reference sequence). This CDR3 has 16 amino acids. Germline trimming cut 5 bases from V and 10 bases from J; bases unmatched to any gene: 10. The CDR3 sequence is CASSVGTSGSVGEQFF. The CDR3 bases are TGTGCCAGTAGTGTAGGGACTAGCGGGAGCGTCGGAGAGCAGTTCTTC.

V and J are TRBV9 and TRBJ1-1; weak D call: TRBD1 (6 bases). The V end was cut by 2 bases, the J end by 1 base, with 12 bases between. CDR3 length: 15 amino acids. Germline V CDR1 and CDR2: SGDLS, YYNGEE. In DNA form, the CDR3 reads TGTGCCAGCAGCGTGAAAGGGGGGTCGAACACTGAAGCTTTCTTT. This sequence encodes CASSVKGGSNTEAFF.

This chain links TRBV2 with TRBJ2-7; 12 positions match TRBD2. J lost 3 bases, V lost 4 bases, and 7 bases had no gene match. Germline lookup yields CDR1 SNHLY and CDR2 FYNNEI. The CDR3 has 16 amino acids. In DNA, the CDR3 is TGTGCCAGCAGTGGGACTAGCGGGGAGATTTTCTACGAGCAGTACTTC. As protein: CASSGTSGEIFYEQYF.

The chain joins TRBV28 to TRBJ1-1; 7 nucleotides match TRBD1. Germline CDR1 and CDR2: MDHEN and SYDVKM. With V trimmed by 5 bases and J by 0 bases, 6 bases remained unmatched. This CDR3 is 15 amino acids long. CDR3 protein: CASSLPGTVNTEAFF. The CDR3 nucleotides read TGTGCCAGCAGTCTCCCCGGGACAGTGAACACTGAAGCTTTCTTT.